These T cell receptor beta chains were read from a single sample in a study of shared clonotypes between healthy human individuals. Here immunoSEQ multiplex PCR was the method, and the copy in TCRdb shows in-frame clones only, minus some. Among some 2,100,000 clones listed, approximately 95% were seen once. Material for sequencing was naive CD4+ T cells sorted from blood. These receptor sequences come from a young man in good health. CDR3s include the opening cysteine and the closing phenylalanine or tryptophan. The D gene is left open where the match is weak. Clone size is stated in some rows and not others, as once, few, many or a class when expanded.

j_call: TRBJ2-2
clone_size: .
v_call: TRBV19
d_call: TRBD2
cdr3_nt: TGTGCCAGTAGGGGTAGCGGGAGAATAACCGGGGAGCTGTTTTTT
cdr3_aa: CASRGSGRITGELFF

j_call: TRBJ2-1
clone_size: once
v_call: TRBV28
d_call: .
cdr3_nt: TGTGCCAGCAGTTGGGCAGCTCGGGATGAGCAGTTCTTC
cdr3_aa: CASSWAARDEQFF

j_call: TRBJ2-1
clone_size: .
v_call: TRBV7-2
d_call: .
cdr3_nt: TGTGCCAGCAGCTTAGACGGCAGATACAATGAGCAGTTCTTC
cdr3_aa: CASSLDGRYNEQFF

j_call: TRBJ1-2
clone_size: .
v_call: TRBV5-5
d_call: TRBD1
cdr3_nt: TGTGCCAGCAGCGTGACAGGGTATGGCTACACCTTC
cdr3_aa: CASSVTGYGYTF

j_call: TRBJ1-5
clone_size: .
v_call: TRBV6-1
d_call: .
cdr3_nt: TGTGCCAGCAACACACAGACACAGCCCCAGCATTTT
cdr3_aa: CASNTQTQPQHF

j_call: TRBJ1-1
clone_size: .
v_call: TRBV5-6
d_call: TRBD1
cdr3_nt: TGTGCCAGCAGCCCGGGACAGGGGGCACCTGAAGCTTTCTTT
cdr3_aa: CASSPGQGAPEAFF

j_call: TRBJ2-7
clone_size: once
v_call: TRBV10-1
d_call: TRBD1
cdr3_nt: TGCGCCAGCCCCCAGGACAGGGCCTCCTACGAGCAGTACTTC
cdr3_aa: CASPQDRASYEQYF

j_call: TRBJ1-1
clone_size: .
v_call: TRBV27
d_call: .
cdr3_nt: TGTGCCAGCAGTTCAAACCGGGCTACGCGTGTCACTGAAGCTTTCTTT
cdr3_aa: CASSSNRATRVTEAFF

j_call: TRBJ2-3
clone_size: few
v_call: TRBV5-1
d_call: .
cdr3_nt: TGCGCCAGCAGCAGGGGTAGCACAGATACGCAGTATTTT
cdr3_aa: CASSRGSTDTQYF

j_call: TRBJ2-2
clone_size: .
v_call: TRBV5-1
d_call: .
cdr3_nt: TGCGCCAGCAGCTTACAGGTCACCGGGGAGCTGTTTTTT
cdr3_aa: CASSLQVTGELFF

j_call: TRBJ1-5
clone_size: .
v_call: TRBV19
d_call: TRBD1
cdr3_nt: TGTGCCAGTAGTAGCCTCGACAGGGACAATCAGCCCCAGCATTTT
cdr3_aa: CASSSLDRDNQPQHF

j_call: TRBJ1-5
clone_size: once
v_call: TRBV27
d_call: .
cdr3_nt: TGTGCCAGCAGTTTGGCCTATAGCAATCAGCCCCAGCATTTT
cdr3_aa: CASSLAYSNQPQHF

j_call: TRBJ2-7
clone_size: .
v_call: TRBV10-1
d_call: .
cdr3_nt: TGCGCCAGCAGTTTCCCCGGGCCCCCTCGAGACGAGCAGTACTTC
cdr3_aa: CASSFPGPPRDEQYF

j_call: TRBJ1-4
clone_size: .
v_call: TRBV18
d_call: TRBD1
cdr3_nt: TGTGCCAGCTCACTGGGACAGCCCCGAGCAACTAATGAAAAACTGTTTTTT
cdr3_aa: CASSLGQPRATNEKLFF

j_call: TRBJ2-2
clone_size: .
v_call: TRBV4-2
d_call: .
cdr3_nt: TGTGCCAGCAGCCAAGGGACCAAAGAGAACACCGGGGAGCTGTTTTTT
cdr3_aa: CASSQGTKENTGELFF

j_call: TRBJ1-1
clone_size: .
v_call: TRBV11-2
d_call: .
cdr3_nt: TGTGCCAGCAGCCCCCAGGCGAACACTGAAGCTTTCTTT
cdr3_aa: CASSPQANTEAFF

j_call: TRBJ1-2
clone_size: .
v_call: TRBV6-5
d_call: .
cdr3_nt: TGTGCCAGCAGTACCGGGACCCTGGGGGGCTATGGCTACACCTTC
cdr3_aa: CASSTGTLGGYGYTF

j_call: TRBJ2-1
clone_size: .
v_call: TRBV9
d_call: .
cdr3_nt: TGTGCCAGCAGCGTAGGCCAGAGCTCCTACAATGAGCAGTTCTTC
cdr3_aa: CASSVGQSSYNEQFF

j_call: TRBJ1-2
clone_size: .
v_call: TRBV7-2
d_call: .
cdr3_nt: TGTGCCAGCAGCCTCCCCTCGTTTGGCTACACCTTC
cdr3_aa: CASSLPSFGYTF

j_call: TRBJ1-3
clone_size: .
v_call: TRBV29-1
d_call: TRBD1
cdr3_nt: TGCAGCGTTCGCTCAGGGGGCGGCTCTGGAAACACCATATATTTT
cdr3_aa: CSVRSGGGSGNTIYF

j_call: TRBJ2-7
clone_size: once
v_call: TRBV29-1
d_call: TRBD2
cdr3_nt: TGCAGCGTTGAACAGATAGCGGGGGGTCGAACCTACGAGCAGTACTTC
cdr3_aa: CSVEQIAGGRTYEQYF

j_call: TRBJ2-3
clone_size: .
v_call: TRBV4-1
d_call: .
cdr3_nt: TGCGCCAGCAGCCTCACGGGACTTCCGACCACAGATACGCAGTATTTT
cdr3_aa: CASSLTGLPTTDTQYF

j_call: TRBJ2-7
clone_size: .
v_call: TRBV2
d_call: TRBD2
cdr3_nt: TGTGCCAGCACGAGACTAGCGGGAGTTGGAGCTCACGAGCAGTACTTC
cdr3_aa: CASTRLAGVGAHEQYF

j_call: TRBJ1-4
clone_size: .
v_call: TRBV2
d_call: .
cdr3_nt: TGTGCCAGCAGTCTGCGTCTGGGCAAACTGTTTTTT
cdr3_aa: CASSLRLGKLFF

j_call: TRBJ1-4
clone_size: .
v_call: TRBV11-2
d_call: .
cdr3_nt: TGTGCCAGCACGTGGACCCTGGGCGGTGAAAAACTGTTTTTT
cdr3_aa: CASTWTLGGEKLFF

j_call: TRBJ1-1
clone_size: .
v_call: TRBV18
d_call: .
cdr3_nt: TGTGCCAGCTCCCGACAGGTTTCAACCCAATCGAACACTGAAGCTTTCTTT
cdr3_aa: CASSRQVSTQSNTEAFF

j_call: TRBJ2-7
clone_size: .
v_call: TRBV5-3
d_call: .
cdr3_nt: TGTGCCAGAAGCCGCTACCGTGGACAGATGAACGAGCAGTACTTC
cdr3_aa: CARSRYRGQMNEQYF

j_call: TRBJ1-5
clone_size: .
v_call: TRBV6-5
d_call: .
cdr3_nt: TGTGCCAGCAGCCCTGGACTCGACGGCAATCAGCCCCAGCATTTT
cdr3_aa: CASSPGLDGNQPQHF

j_call: TRBJ1-4
clone_size: .
v_call: TRBV10-3
d_call: .
cdr3_nt: TGTGCCATCAGAGAACCGGCTAATGAAAAACTGTTTTTT
cdr3_aa: CAIREPANEKLFF

j_call: TRBJ1-4
clone_size: .
v_call: TRBV6-5
d_call: .
cdr3_nt: TGTGCCAGCAGTTACTTCCCCGGACAGGAAAAACTGTTTTTT
cdr3_aa: CASSYFPGQEKLFF

j_call: TRBJ1-4
clone_size: .
v_call: TRBV28
d_call: .
cdr3_nt: TGTGCCAGCACCCGCCCGCGGGGCGGTTCGGCTTTGGGTGAAAAACTGTTTTTT
cdr3_aa: CASTRPRGGSALGEKLFF